This TCR beta chain was recorded in a study of blood T cell repertoires in COVID-19. Deletions cut 8 bases from V and 5 bases from J, with 13 bases between. This CDR3 spans 13 amino acids. Original analysis: Quantification of nucleated cells was approximated via reference gene primer amplification. Some clones are missing from TCRdb's copy, which holds only in-frame ones; the method was immunoSEQ multiplex PCR. V, J and clone size reflect that table, while D and trimming were determined from the DNA. This table holds about 280,000 clones, about four fifths found once. Cohort placement rested on clinical history that participants reported themselves.

The chain carries TRBV12-3 or TRBV12-4 and TRBJ2-1; no clear D gene. The sample was PBMCs or T cells enriched from blood (not recorded which). This clonotype was obtained from a man aged 35 to 55 who had been exposed to COVID-19. The CDR3 reads CASFLSPDNEQFF. In DNA, the CDR3 is TGTGCCAGCTTCCTTAGCCCAGACAATGAGCAGTTCTTC.